These 30 T cell receptor beta chains originate from one sample sequenced in a study of cytomegalovirus exposure and HLA in healthy donors listed by TCRdb under 2017. The library was prepared using the immunoSEQ multiplex PCR assay. The multiplex PCR relied on a mix of 60 forward primers for TCR Vbeta segments and 13 reverse primers for TCR Jbeta segments. Sourced from immuneACCESS, this table was stored by TCRdb with only in-frame sequences that have V and J called. A share of the clones is absent; for the studies checked, an unresolved V gene accounts for under half, and the remainder has no known explanation. In all, the sample holds about 250,000 clones, and 78% of those were seen once. The top ten clones comprise under 0.6% of the sample. Sequencing was done on a sample of PBMCs. Receptors were obtained from a boy aged 5-17 years in good health and CMV-seronegative.

This sequence joins TRBV2 and TRBJ1-2, with no clear D. V dropped 6 bases and J dropped 4 bases, with 12 bases sitting between them. The germline V gene encodes CDR1 SNHLY and CDR2 FYNNEI. This CDR3 has 13 amino acids. CDR3 loop: CASSRGSLYGYTF. The CDR3 nucleotides are TGTGCCAGCAGCCGAGGATCCCTCTATGGCTACACCTTC.

CDR3 amino acids: CASSDRNYNSPLHF. The CDR3 DNA is TGTGCCAGCAGCGACAGGAACTATAATTCACCCCTCCACTTT. This sequence joins TRBV5-6 and TRBJ1-6, with D possibly TRBD1 on 6 matching bases. The CDR3 is 14 residues long. V was cut by 4 bases and J by 3 bases, with 8 bases left in between. Germline V gene lookup returns CDR1 SGHDT and CDR2 YYEEEE.

This chain connects TRBV11-3 to TRBJ2-4; unclear D gene. There are 13 residues in the CDR3. The germline V and J ends were trimmed by 0 bases and 9 bases, with 9 bases remaining between them. Germline assignment: CDR1 SGHNT and CDR2 YENEEA. The CDR3 sequence is CASSLEVNGIQYF. In DNA form, the CDR3 reads TGTGCCAGCAGCTTAGAGGTCAACGGCATTCAGTACTTC.

V and J are TRBV6-6 and TRBJ2-5; tentative D call: TRBD2 (6 bases). The germline V and J ends were trimmed by 2 bases and 7 bases, with 11 bases remaining between them. CDR1 is MNHNY and CDR2 is SVGAGI in the germline V gene (reference sequence). The CDR3 sequence is 13 residues long. The CDR3 sequence: CASSYGHGGTQYF. The CDR3 nucleotides are TGTGCCAGCAGTTACGGGCACGGGGGGACCCAGTACTTC.

The chain joins TRBV29-1 to TRBJ2-5, with TRBD2 identical over 11 bases. The DNA matches TRBJ2-7 better at its end, which makes the J call doubtful. CDR1 and CDR2 (germline): SQVTM, ANQGSEA. This CDR3 has 13 residues. CDR3 nucleotide sequence: TGCAGCGTTGAGACTAGCGGGACCTACGAGCAGTACTTC. Translating gives CSVETSGTYEQYF.

The chain is built from TRBV6-1 and TRBJ2-7, with a weak D call TRBD1 (5 bases). V lost 6 bases and J 2 bases, leaving 11 bases between the germline ends. The germline V gene has CDR1 MNHNS and CDR2 SASEGT. The CDR3 loop spans 13 amino acids. The CDR3 DNA reads as TGTGCCAGCAGGGTGACAGACACCTACGAGCAGTACTTC. Its protein product is CASRVTDTYEQYF.

This clone occurred a few times. The chain combines TRBV4-1 with TRBJ1-1, with 11 positions matching TRBD1. The germline V gene encodes CDR1 MGHRA and CDR2 YSYEKL. This CDR3 region has 17 residues. The junction had 13 bases not matched to a gene; V was cut back by 3 bases and J by 7 bases. CDR3 sequence (DNA): TGCGCCAGCAGCCAGTTTGGACAGGGGGCGCGGCCAGGTGAAGCTTTCTTT. Translated, it gives CASSQFGQGARPGEAFF.

This clone came up once. Within the sample, other DNA sequences also encode this same CDR3. V gene TRBV2 combines with J gene TRBJ2-3; 9 positions agree with TRBD2. V lost 4 bases and J lost 5; bases outside the gene matches: 4. Germline values: CDR1 SNHLY, CDR2 FYNNEI. This CDR3 comprises 14 residues. CDR3: CASSGLAGRDTQYF. CDR3 nucleotides: TGTGCCAGCAGTGGGCTAGCGGGAAGAGATACGCAGTATTTT.

The V call is TRBV19, the J call TRBJ1-5; 7 nucleotides agree with TRBD1. V shed 8 bases and J 5 bases; nucleotides not matched to a gene: 15. The CDR3 has 16 amino acids. The germline V gene encodes CDR1 LNHDA and CDR2 SQIVND (reference sequence). CDR3 loop: CASRGFVTGNDQPQHF. Here the CDR3 DNA reads TGTGCCAGTCGGGGGTTCGTGACAGGGAATGATCAGCCCCAGCATTTT.

The chain has TRBV5-1 and TRBJ2-3, with TRBD1 matching 10 bases. Germline CDR1 SGHRS, CDR2 YFSETQ. The V and J ends lost 0 bases and 3 bases, in that order; junction bases with no gene match: 7. CDR3 size: 17 residues. The CDR3 DNA reads as TGCGCCAGCAGCTTGGCTCTGCGGGACAGGGGAACAGATACGCAGTATTTT. Translation: CASSLALRDRGTDTQYF.

The chain joins TRBV5-4 to TRBJ2-3, with TRBD2 as a possible D gene (6 bases). CDR3 length equals 14 residues. V lost 4 bases to trimming and J lost 12 bases, with 21 bases between them. The germline CDR1 and CDR2 sequences are SGHNT and YYREEE (reference sequence). The CDR3 coding sequence is TGTGCCAGCAGCCTATGGGGTTTGGTGGGACTTCAGTATTTT. It encodes CASSLWGLVGLQYF.

The chain joins TRBV11-2 to TRBJ1-4; D may be TRBD1 (6 bases). V gave up 5 bases and J gave up 11 bases, with 18 bases separating them. Germline V gene data show CDR1 as SGHAT and CDR2 as FQNNGV. The CDR3 contains 14 residues. CDR3 sequence (DNA): TGTGCCAGCAGCCCGATTAGGGGGAAAGGGAAACTGTTTTTT. Translation: CASSPIRGKGKLFF.

V gene TRBV10-3 combines with J gene TRBJ1-4; possible D gene TRBD1, 5 bases. CDR1 is ENHRY and CDR2 is SYGVKD in the germline V gene. V lost 4 bases, J lost 6 bases, and 9 bases lay in between. This CDR3 comprises 13 residues. The CDR3 spells CAISAAGYEKLFF. CDR3 nucleotide sequence: TGTGCCATCAGTGCGGCAGGGTATGAAAAACTGTTTTTT.

This chain connects TRBV5-1 to TRBJ1-6; 11 bases are shared with TRBD1. Germline values: CDR1 SGHRS, CDR2 YFSETQ. This CDR3 comprises 15 residues. Unmatched junction bases numbered 8, after V lost 4 bases and J lost 11 bases. The DNA of the CDR3 is TGCGCCAGCAGCCGGACAGGGGGCGAGTTGGCACCCCTCCACTTT. Its protein product is CASSRTGGELAPLHF. Full variable domain (rest looked up from reference TRBV5-1 and TRBJ1-6): KAGVTQTPRYLIKTRGQQVTLSCSPISGHRSVSWYQQTPGQGLQFLFEYFSETQRNKGNFPGRFSGRQFSNSRSEMNVSTLELGDSALYLCASSRTGGELAPLHFGNGTRLTVT.

This chain links TRBV6-6 with TRBJ1-6; tentatively, D is TRBD1 (6 bases). The V end was cut by 5 bases, the J end by 7 bases, with 15 bases between. CDR1 is MNHNY and CDR2 is SVGAGI in the germline V gene (reference sequence). The CDR3 is 15 residues long. The CDR3 coding sequence is TGTGCCAGCAGTAAGCAGGGGCCCCTCAATTCACCCCTCCACTTT. Protein: CASSKQGPLNSPLHF.

The chain links TRBV25-1 to TRBJ1-1, with D uncertain. V was cut by 4 bases and J by 1 base, with 10 bases left in between. The germline CDR1 and CDR2 sequences are MGHDK and SYGVNS. This CDR3 has 14 residues. CDR3: CASSATSSNTEAFF. CDR3 sequence (DNA): TGTGCCAGCAGTGCCACGAGTTCGAACACTGAAGCTTTCTTT.

The rearrangement joins TRBV5-1 to TRBJ1-1, with 10 positions matching TRBD1. CDR1 is SGHRS and CDR2 is YFSETQ in the germline V gene. The CDR3 is 14 residues long. The trim removed 4 bases at V and 5 bases at J, leaving 5 bases unmatched. The CDR3 coding sequence is TGCGCCAGCAGCATGGGACAGGGGTATACTGAAGCTTTCTTT. Translation gives CASSMGQGYTEAFF.

The chain joins TRBV5-1 to TRBJ1-6, with D perhaps matching TRBD1 (5 bases). V lost 0 bases and J lost 8, with 12 bases in between. The CDR3 is made up of 15 amino acids. Germline CDR1 SGHRS, CDR2 YFSETQ. The CDR3: CASSLGLRVDSPLHF. Written as DNA, the CDR3 is TGCGCCAGCAGCTTGGGGCTCAGGGTAGATTCACCCCTCCACTTT.

This clone was recorded a few times. This rearrangement joins TRBV19 to TRBJ1-1, with 7 bases identical to TRBD1. The CDR3 loop spans 15 amino acids. CDR1 LNHDA and CDR2 SQIVND come from the germline V gene (reference sequence). The V and J ends lost 5 bases and 2 bases, in that order; junction bases with no gene match: 8. The CDR3 DNA follows: TGTGCCAGTAGTCCTGCGGGACAGATAAACACTGAAGCTTTCTTT. Protein product: CASSPAGQINTEAFF.

This chain links TRBV7-8 with TRBJ2-7; 12 bases fit TRBD2. CDR1 and CDR2 from the germline V gene are SGHVS and FQNEAQ. The CDR3 extends over 14 amino acids. The junction had 5 bases not matched to a gene; V was cut back by 4 bases and J by 7 bases. CDR3 bases: TGTGCCAGCAGCTATCTAGCGGGGGGGCAGGAGCAGTACTTC. The encoded protein is CASSYLAGGQEQYF.

The V gene is TRBV7-9, the J gene TRBJ1-3; 8 bases align to TRBD1. CDR3 size: 19 residues. V was pared by 5 bases and J by 0 bases, with 15 bases of the junction left unmatched. In germline, CDR1 is SEHNR, CDR2 FQNEAQ (reference sequence). This CDR3 is CASSPRTGTSVDSGNTIYF. CDR3 in DNA: TGTGCCAGCAGCCCGCGGACAGGGACCTCTGTGGACTCTGGAAACACCATATATTTT.

The chain has TRBV19 and TRBJ1-1; 10 nucleotides align to TRBD1. The length of the CDR3 is 16 residues. Per the germline V gene, CDR1 is LNHDA and CDR2 is SQIVND (reference sequence). V was pared by 4 bases and J by 5 bases, with 10 bases of the junction left unmatched. CDR3 loop: CASSTGTGAVETEAFF. In DNA form, the CDR3 reads TGTGCCAGTAGTACAGGGACAGGGGCTGTCGAAACTGAAGCTTTCTTT.

This chain links TRBV9 with TRBJ1-5; D unclear. CDR1 and CDR2 from the germline V gene are SGDLS and YYNGEE. This CDR3 has 13 residues. V lost 4 bases, J lost 7 bases, and 12 bases lay in between. CDR3 nucleotides: TGTGCCAGCAGCCTGGCCTTATGGCAGCCCCAGCATTTT. Translation gives CASSLALWQPQHF.

V gene TRBV9 combines with J gene TRBJ1-1, with D perhaps matching TRBD1 (6 bases). Germline assignment: CDR1 SGDLS and CDR2 YYNGEE. This CDR3 has 13 residues. Trimming removed 3 bases from V and 2 bases from J, with 8 bases in between. CDR3 DNA sequence: TGTGCCAGCAGCGAGACAGGTAACACTGAAGCTTTCTTT. Translating it yields CASSETGNTEAFF.

The V and J genes are TRBV9 and TRBJ1-2; 7 bases map to TRBD1. Germline V gene lookup returns CDR1 SGDLS and CDR2 YYNGEE. V was clipped by 4 bases and J by 8 bases; unmatched bases: 17. The CDR3 runs 16 residues. The CDR3 sequence: CASSPRGQGTLSGYTF. The CDR3 DNA sequence: TGTGCCAGCAGCCCTAGGGGGCAGGGTACCCTATCCGGCTACACCTTC.

This clone has just one count. The chain has TRBV9 and TRBJ2-2, with TRBD2 as a possible D gene (6 bases). Trimming took 4 bases from V and 2 from J, leaving 24 bases between them. The CDR3 loop spans 19 amino acids. The V gene's germline CDR1 is SGDLS and CDR2 YYNGEE. The CDR3 here is CASSSPSLDSGYNTGELFF. The CDR3 DNA reads TGTGCCAGCAGCTCACCCTCGCTGGATAGCGGATATAACACCGGGGAGCTGTTTTTT.

This clone was observed a handful of times. The rearrangement uses TRBV27 and TRBJ2-7, with D possibly being TRBD2 (5 bases). The CDR3 covers 15 residues. Germline V gene lookup returns CDR1 MNHEY and CDR2 SMNVEV (reference sequence). V shed 3 bases and J shed 4 bases, with 16 bases lying between them. DNA of the CDR3: TGTGCCAGCAGTTTCCGAGGAAATAGGAGGTACGAGCAGTACTTC. It translates to CASSFRGNRRYEQYF.

The rearrangement uses TRBV7-7 and TRBJ2-3, with TRBD1 identical over 10 bases. CDR3 length equals 14 residues. CDR1 and CDR2 (germline): SSHAT, FNYEAQ (reference sequence). With V trimmed by 5 bases and J by 4 bases, 3 bases remained unmatched. CDR3 residues: CASSPGTGADTQYF. The CDR3 DNA is TGTGCCAGCAGCCCAGGGACAGGGGCAGATACGCAGTATTTT.

This clone appeared a few times. This chain joins TRBV30 and TRBJ1-3, with no clear D. Germline assignment: CDR1 GTSNPN and CDR2 SVGIG (reference sequence). This CDR3 spans 13 amino acids. V was clipped by 8 bases and J by 3 bases, with 14 bases between them. The CDR3 is CALYGVGGNTIYF. CDR3 sequence (DNA): TGTGCCCTTTACGGGGTGGGTGGAAACACCATATATTTT. The full variable domain, completed using reference TRBV30 and TRBJ1-3, is SQTIHQWPATLVQPVGSPLSLECTVEGTSNPNLYWYRQAAGRGLQLLFYSVGIGQISSEVPQNLSASRPQDRQFILSSKKLLLSDSGFYLCALYGVGGNTIYFGEGSWLTVV.

V gene TRBV4-1 combines with J gene TRBJ2-7; 7 bases line up with TRBD2. Germline-derived CDR1 and CDR2 are MGHRA and YSYEKL. The V gene end was trimmed by 0 bases and the J gene end by 4 bases; junction bases not matched to a gene: 9. CDR3 size: 16 residues. The DNA for the CDR3 is TGCGCCAGCAGCCAAGATCGTATCGGGAGGTTTTACGAGCAGTACTTC. Translated: CASSQDRIGRFYEQYF.